Described below is a single T cell receptor beta chain sequence and its context. The antigen it recognizes is unknown. No base quality values were provided; no much bigger clone lies one nucleotide off. From a lookup of the germline V gene, CDR1 and CDR2 are SGHAT and FQNNGV. The CDR3 has 17 amino acids, counting the end cysteine and phenylalanine. Kept here is only the CDR3 DNA, which spans 51 bases and is read in frame from base 1. V lost 5 bases and J lost 0 bases; the stretch between them is 17 bases long. The data derive from a study of graft-versus-host responses after intestinal transplantation (dated by TCRdb to about 2021). Concerning the study at large: The transplants that recipients got were multivisceral, liver-intestinal, or isolated intestinal. Every recipient was given anti-thymocyte globulin induction, then maintenance tacrolimus and steroids for 2 to 3 years. Bulk TCR-beta CDR3 sequencing was used to track graft-versus-host and host-versus-graft alloreactive T cell clones in the graft, circulation and bone marrow after intestinal transplantation. Alloreactive clones were identified by sequencing pre-transplant mixed lymphocyte reaction products and comparing these products with unstimulated pre-transplant donor and recipient T cells. The cohort enrolled approximately 24 intestinal transplant recipients including one retransplant, and a few patients lacking pretransplant specimens were excluded. A peak of at least 4% donor T cells among recipient peripheral blood mononuclear cells was the definition used for donor T cell macrochimerism. Rather than going through the commercial service, samples from a few later patients were sequenced in-house on an Illumina MiSeq and processed with MiXCR.

Taken with the paper, the label for time point translates to: cells obtained before transplantation from donor or recipient. CD3+CD4+ and CD3+CD8+ populations were FACS-sorted from unstimulated pre-transplant donor and recipient cells taken from spleen or lymph nodes. To prepare the library, the immunoSEQ multiplex PCR assay was applied. For most patients, genomic DNA was isolated with the Qiagen DNeasy Blood and Tissue Kit and shipped frozen to Adaptive Biotechnologies for TCR sequencing. Adaptive Biotechnologies carried out high-throughput TCR-beta CDR3 sequencing of genomic DNA for most patients. Turning to the authors' computational methods: Adaptive's ImmunoSEQ software was the source of the TCR sequencing data for 15 to 20 patients, while a few other patients were processed with MiXCR and VDJtools. CD4 versus CD8 sorting errors were corrected by removing sequences found in both subsets at a frequency ratio below 5:1. CDR3 nucleotide sequences shared between donor and recipient were removed because the origin of such sequences could not be assigned. To count as alloreactive, a clone needed at least 2-fold expansion over unstimulated cells and a minimum CFSE-low frequency of 0.002% (template counts) or 0.001% (read counts). Clones detected in sequenced pre-transplant spleen, lymph node, or MLR CFSE-low populations of the donor or recipient were defined as mappable. The cumulative frequency of alloreactive clones was calculated as a percentage of all sequences, weighted by copy number. The table was pulled from immuneACCESS by TCRdb, which kept in-frame rearrangements only. Such tables lose some clones; where checked, under half of the loss comes from unresolved V genes, and the rest has no known cause. The DNA gave D and trimming, while V, J and clone size come from that table. The sample table contains some 100,000 clones; only one count was recorded for about 90% of them. Around 5.8% of the sample lies in the top ten.

Study-wide findings and limitations: Conclusions were limited by the relatively low number and heterogeneity of intestinal transplant patients. Early after transplant, peak levels of circulating GvH clones were found to be associated with declines in HvG clones. Patients with donor T cell macrochimerism had high GvH to HvG T cell clonal ratios in their allografts. GvH clones were detected in recipient bone marrow, and some of these GvH clones were observed earlier in ileal mucosa or blood, consistent with an intestinal mucosal origin.

The source was unstimulated CD8+ T cells sorted from spleen or lymph node cells, collected before intestinal transplant. The clonotype originates from a human donor who received an intestinal transplant. The sequence is built from TRBV11-2 and TRBJ1-5, with a tentative D gene TRBD1 over 5 matching bases. The CDR3 loop reads CASSPWDREISNQPQHF. The DNA sequence reads TGTGCCAGCAGCCCCTGGGACCGCGAGATTAGCAATCAGCCCCAGCATTTT.